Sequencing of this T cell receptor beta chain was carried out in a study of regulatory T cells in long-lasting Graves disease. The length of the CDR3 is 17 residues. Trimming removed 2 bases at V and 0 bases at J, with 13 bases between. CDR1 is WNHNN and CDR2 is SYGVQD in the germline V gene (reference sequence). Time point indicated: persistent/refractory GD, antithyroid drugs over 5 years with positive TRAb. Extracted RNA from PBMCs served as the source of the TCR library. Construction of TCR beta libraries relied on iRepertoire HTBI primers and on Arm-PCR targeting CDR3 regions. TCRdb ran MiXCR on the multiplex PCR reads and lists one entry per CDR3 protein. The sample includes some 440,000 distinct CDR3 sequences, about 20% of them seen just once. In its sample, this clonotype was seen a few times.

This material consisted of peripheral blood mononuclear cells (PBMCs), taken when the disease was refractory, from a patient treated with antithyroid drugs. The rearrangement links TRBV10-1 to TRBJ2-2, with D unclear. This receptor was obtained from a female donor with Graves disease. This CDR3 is CASSEGPETPNTGELFF. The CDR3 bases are TGCGCCAGCAGTGAGGGTCCGGAGACTCCGAACACCGGGGAGCTGTTTTTT.